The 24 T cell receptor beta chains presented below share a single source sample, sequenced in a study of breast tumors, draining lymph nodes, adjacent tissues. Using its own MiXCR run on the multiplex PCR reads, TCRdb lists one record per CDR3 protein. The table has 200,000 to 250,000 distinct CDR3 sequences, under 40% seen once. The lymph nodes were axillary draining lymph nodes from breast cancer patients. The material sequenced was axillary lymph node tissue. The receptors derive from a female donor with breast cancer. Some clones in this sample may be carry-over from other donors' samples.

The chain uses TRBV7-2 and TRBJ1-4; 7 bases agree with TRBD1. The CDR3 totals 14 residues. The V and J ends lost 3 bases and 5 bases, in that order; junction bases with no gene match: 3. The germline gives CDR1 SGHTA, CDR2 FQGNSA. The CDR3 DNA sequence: TGTGCCAGCAGCTTCTTACAGGGGAATGAAAAACTGTTTTTT. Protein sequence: CASSFLQGNEKLFF. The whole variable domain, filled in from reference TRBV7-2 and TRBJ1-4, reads GAGVSQSPSNKVTEKGKDVELRCDPISGHTALYWYRQSLGQGLEFLIYFQGNSAPDKSGLPSDRFSAERTGGSVSTLTIQRTQQEDSAVYLCASSFLQGNEKLFFGSGTQLSVL.

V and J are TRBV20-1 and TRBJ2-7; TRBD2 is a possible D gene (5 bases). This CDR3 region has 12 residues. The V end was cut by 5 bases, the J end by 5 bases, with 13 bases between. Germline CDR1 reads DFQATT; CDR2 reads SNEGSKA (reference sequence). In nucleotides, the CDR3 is TGCAGTGCTTCCGGGGATGTGGACGAGCAGTACTTC. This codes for CSASGDVDEQYF.

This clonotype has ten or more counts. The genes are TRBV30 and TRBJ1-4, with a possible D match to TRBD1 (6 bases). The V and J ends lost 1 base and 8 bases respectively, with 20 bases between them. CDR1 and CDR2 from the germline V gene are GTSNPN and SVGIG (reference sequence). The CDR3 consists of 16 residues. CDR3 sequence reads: CAWSEGDPFLVEKLFF. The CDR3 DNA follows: TGTGCCTGGAGTGAGGGGGATCCCTTTTTGGTCGAAAAACTGTTTTTT.

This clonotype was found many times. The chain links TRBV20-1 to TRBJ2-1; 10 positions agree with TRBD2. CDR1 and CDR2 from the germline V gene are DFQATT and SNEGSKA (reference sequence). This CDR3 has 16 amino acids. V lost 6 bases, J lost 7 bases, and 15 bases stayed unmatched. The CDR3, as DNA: TGCAGTGCCTTCAGACCTGGGACTAGCGCGCCTAATGAGCAGTTCTTC. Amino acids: CSAFRPGTSAPNEQFF.

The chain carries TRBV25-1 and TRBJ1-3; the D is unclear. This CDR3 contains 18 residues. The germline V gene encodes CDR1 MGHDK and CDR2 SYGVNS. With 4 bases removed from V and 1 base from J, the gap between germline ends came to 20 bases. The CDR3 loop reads CASSAQPPRGGSGNTIYF. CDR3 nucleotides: TGTGCCAGCAGTGCCCAGCCCCCGCGGGGTGGGTCTGGAAACACCATATATTTT.

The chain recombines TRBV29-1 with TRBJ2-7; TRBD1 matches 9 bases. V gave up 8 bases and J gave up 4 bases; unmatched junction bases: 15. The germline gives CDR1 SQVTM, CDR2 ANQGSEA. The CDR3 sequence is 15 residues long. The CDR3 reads CSLVGGGTGRYEQYF. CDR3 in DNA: TGCAGCTTAGTAGGGGGAGGGACAGGGAGGTACGAGCAGTACTTC.

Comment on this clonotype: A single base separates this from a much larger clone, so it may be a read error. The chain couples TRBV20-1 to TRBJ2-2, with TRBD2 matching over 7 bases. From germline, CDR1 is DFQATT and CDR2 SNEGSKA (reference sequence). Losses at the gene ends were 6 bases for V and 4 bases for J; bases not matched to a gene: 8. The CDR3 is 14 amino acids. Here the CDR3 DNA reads TGCAGTGCCACGCCGGGGGGATGCACCGGGGAGCTGTTTTTT. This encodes CSATPGGCTGELFF.

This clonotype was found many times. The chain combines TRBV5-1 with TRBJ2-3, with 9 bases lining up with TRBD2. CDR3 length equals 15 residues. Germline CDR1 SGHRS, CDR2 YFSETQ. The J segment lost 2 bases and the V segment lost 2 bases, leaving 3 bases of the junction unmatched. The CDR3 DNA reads TGCGCCAGCAGCTTCCCTAGCGGGGACACAGATACGCAGTATTTT. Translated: CASSFPSGDTDTQYF.

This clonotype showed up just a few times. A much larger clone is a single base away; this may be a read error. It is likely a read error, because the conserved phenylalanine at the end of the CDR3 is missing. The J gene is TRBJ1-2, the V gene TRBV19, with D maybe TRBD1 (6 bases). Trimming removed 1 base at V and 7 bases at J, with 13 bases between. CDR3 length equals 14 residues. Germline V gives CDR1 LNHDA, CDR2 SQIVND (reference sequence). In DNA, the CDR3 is TGTGCCAGTAGTATAGGCGCAGGGGTAGGTGGCTACACCTCC. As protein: CASSIGAGVGGYTS.

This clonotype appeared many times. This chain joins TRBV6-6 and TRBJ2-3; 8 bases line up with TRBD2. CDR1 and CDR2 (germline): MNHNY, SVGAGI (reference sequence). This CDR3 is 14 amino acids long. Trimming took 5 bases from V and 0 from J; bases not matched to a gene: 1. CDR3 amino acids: CASSGTRSTDTQYF. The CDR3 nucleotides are TGTGCCAGCAGTGGGACTAGGAGCACAGATACGCAGTATTTT.

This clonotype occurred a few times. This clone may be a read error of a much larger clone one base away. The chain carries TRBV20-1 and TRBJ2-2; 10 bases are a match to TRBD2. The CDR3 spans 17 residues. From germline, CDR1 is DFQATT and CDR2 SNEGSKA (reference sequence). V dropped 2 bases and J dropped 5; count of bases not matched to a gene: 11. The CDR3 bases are TGCAGTGCTAGACGGGGGCTAGCGGGAGCAAAGACCGGGGAGCTGTTTTTT. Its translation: CSARRGLAGAKTGELFF.

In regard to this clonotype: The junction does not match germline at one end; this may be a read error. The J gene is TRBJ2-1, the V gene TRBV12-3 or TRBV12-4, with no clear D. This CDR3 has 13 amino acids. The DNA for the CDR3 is TGTTCCAGCAGTTTATTGGCACCGAGGGAGCAGTTCTTC. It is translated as CSSSLLAPREQFF.

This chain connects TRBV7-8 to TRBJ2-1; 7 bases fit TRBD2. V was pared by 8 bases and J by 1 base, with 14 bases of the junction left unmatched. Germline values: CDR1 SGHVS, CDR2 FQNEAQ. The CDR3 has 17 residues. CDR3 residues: CASGGARSGKSYNEQFF. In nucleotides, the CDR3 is TGTGCCAGCGGCGGAGCCAGGAGCGGGAAGTCCTACAATGAGCAGTTCTTC.

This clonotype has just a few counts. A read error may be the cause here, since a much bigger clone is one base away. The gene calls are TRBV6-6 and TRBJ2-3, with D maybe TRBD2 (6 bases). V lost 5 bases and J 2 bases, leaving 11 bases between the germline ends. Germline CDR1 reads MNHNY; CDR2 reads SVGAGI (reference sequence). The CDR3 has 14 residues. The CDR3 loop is CASSHRRDTDTQYF. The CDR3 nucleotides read TGTGCCAGCAGTCATCGGCGGGACACAGATACGCAGTATTTT.

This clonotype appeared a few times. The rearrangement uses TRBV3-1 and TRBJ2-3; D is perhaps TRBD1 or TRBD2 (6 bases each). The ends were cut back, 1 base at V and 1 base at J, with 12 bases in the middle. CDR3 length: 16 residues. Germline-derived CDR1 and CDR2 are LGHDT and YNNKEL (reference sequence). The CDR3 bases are TGTGCCAGCAGCCAAGGGAGGGGGGCGGGCACAGATACGCAGTATTTT. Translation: CASSQGRGAGTDTQYF.

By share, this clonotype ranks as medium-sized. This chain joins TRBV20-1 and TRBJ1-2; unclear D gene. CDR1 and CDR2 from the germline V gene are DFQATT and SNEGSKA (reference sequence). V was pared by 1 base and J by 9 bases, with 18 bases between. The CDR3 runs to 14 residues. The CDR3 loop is CSARVSPSPGSYTF. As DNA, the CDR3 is TGCAGTGCTAGAGTGTCTCCCAGCCCAGGTAGCTACACCTTC.

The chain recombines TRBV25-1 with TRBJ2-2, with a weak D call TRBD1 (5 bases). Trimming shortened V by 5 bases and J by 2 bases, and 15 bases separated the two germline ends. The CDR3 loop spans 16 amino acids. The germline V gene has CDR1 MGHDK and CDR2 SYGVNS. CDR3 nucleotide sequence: TGTGCCAGCAGTCCCCGGACAAGGGGTAACACCGGGGAGCTGTTTTTT. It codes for CASSPRTRGNTGELFF.

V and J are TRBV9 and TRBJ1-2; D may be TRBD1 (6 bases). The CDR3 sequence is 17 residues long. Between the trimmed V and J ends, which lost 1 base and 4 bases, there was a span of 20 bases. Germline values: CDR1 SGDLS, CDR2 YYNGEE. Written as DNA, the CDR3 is TGTGCCAGCAGCGTATCACCGAAGGGACACCCCACCTATGGCTACACCTTC. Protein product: CASSVSPKGHPTYGYTF.

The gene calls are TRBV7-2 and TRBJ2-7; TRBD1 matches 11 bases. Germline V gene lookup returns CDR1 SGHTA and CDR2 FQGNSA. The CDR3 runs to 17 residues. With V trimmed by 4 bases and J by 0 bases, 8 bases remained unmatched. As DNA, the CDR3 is TGTGCCAGCAGCTGGACAGGGGGCGGACAGAGCTCCTACGAGCAGTACTTC. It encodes CASSWTGGGQSSYEQYF.

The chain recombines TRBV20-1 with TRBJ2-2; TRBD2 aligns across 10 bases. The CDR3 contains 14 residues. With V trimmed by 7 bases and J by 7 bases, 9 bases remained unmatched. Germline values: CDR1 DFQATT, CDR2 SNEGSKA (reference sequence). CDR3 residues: CSVPSGSSYGELFF. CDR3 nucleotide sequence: TGCAGTGTTCCTAGCGGGAGTTCGTACGGGGAGCTGTTTTTT.

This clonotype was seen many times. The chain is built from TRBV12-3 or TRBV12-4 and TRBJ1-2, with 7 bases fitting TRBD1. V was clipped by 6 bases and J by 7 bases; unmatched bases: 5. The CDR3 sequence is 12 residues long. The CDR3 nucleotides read TGTGCCAGCAGGCAGGGGGAAGTTGGCTACACCTTC. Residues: CASRQGEVGYTF.

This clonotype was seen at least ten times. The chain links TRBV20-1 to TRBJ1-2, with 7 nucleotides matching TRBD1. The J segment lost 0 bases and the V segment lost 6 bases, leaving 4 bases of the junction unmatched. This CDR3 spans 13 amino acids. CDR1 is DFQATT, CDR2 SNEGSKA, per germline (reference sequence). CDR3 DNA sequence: TGCAGTGCCCTGGGACAGTCTAACTATGGCTACACCTTC. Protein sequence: CSALGQSNYGYTF.

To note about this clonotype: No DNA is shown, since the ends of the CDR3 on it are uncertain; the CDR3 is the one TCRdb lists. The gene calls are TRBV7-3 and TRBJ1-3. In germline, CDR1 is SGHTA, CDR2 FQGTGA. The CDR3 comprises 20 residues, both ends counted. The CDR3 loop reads CASSFYICSANGEDGNTIYF.

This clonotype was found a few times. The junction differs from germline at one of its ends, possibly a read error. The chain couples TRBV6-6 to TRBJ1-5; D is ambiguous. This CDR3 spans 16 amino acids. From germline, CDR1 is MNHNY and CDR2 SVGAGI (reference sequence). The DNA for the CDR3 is TGTGCCAGCAGTCACTCGATGACGGATTTTAATCAGCCCCAGCATTTT. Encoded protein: CASSHSMTDFNQPQHF.